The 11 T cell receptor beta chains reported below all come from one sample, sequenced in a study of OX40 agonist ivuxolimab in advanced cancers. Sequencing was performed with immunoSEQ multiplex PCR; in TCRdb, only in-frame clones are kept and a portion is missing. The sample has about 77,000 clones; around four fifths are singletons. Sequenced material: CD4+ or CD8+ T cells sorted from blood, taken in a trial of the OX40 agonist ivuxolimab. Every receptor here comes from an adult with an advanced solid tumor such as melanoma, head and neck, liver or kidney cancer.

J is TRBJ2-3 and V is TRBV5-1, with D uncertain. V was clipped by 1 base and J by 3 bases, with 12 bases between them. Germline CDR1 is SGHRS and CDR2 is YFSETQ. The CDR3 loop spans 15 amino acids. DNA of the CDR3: TGCGCCAGCAGCTTGATCTCTAAACCTACAGATACGCAGTATTTT. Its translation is CASSLISKPTDTQYF.

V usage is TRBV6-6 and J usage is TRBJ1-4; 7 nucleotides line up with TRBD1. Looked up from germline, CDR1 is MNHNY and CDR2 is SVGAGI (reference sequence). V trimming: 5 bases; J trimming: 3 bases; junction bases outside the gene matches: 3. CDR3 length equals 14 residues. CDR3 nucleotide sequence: TGTGCCAGCAGTAAACAGGGGTCTAATGAAAAACTGTTTTTT. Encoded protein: CASSKQGSNEKLFF.

CDR3 sequence (DNA): TGTGCCAGCAGCTTCGTGAGGACTGAAGCTTTCTTT. Protein: CASSFVRTEAFF. The V and J genes are TRBV5-5 and TRBJ1-1; D remains unclear. Germline lookup yields CDR1 SGHKS and CDR2 YYEKEE (reference sequence). Trimming took off 2 bases at V and 5 bases at J, with 7 bases between the two ends. The CDR3 extends over 12 amino acids. Full variable domain (remainder filled in from reference TRBV5-5 and TRBJ1-1): DAGVTQSPTHLIKTRGQQVTLRCSPISGHKSVSWYQQVLGQGPQFIFQYYEKEERGRGNFPDRFSARQFPNYSSELNVNALLLGDSALYLCASSFVRTEAFFGQGTRLTVV.

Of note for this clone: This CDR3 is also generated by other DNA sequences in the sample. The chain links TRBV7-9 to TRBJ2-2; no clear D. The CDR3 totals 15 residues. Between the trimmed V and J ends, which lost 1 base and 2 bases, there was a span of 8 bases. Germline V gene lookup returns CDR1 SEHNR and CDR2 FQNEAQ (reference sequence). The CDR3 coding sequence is TGTGCCAGCAGCTTAGTAGCAGTAAACACCGGGGAGCTGTTTTTT. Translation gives CASSLVAVNTGELFF.

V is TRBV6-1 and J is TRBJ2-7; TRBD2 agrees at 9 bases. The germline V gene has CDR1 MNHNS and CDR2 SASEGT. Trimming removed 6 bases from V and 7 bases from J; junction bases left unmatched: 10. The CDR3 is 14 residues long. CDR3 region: CASRRPREGGEQYF. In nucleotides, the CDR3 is TGTGCCAGCAGACGACCGCGGGAGGGCGGGGAGCAGTACTTC.

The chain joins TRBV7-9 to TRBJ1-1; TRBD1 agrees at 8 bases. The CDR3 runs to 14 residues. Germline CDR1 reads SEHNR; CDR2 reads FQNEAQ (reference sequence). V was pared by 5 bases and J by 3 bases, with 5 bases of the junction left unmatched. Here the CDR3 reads CASSPTGAHTEAFF. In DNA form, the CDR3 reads TGTGCCAGCAGCCCGACAGGGGCCCACACTGAAGCTTTCTTT.

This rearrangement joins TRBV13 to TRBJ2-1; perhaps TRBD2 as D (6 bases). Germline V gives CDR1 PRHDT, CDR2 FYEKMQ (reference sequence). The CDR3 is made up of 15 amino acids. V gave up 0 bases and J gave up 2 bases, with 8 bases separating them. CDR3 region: CASSLGRDPYNEQFF. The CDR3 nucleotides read TGTGCCAGCAGCTTAGGGCGGGACCCCTACAATGAGCAGTTCTTC.

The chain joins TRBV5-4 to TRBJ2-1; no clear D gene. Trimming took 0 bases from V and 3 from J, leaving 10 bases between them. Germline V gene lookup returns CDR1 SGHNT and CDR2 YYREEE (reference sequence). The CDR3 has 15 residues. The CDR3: CASSLDPKGYNEQFF. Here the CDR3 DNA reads TGTGCCAGCAGCTTGGACCCGAAGGGCTACAATGAGCAGTTCTTC.

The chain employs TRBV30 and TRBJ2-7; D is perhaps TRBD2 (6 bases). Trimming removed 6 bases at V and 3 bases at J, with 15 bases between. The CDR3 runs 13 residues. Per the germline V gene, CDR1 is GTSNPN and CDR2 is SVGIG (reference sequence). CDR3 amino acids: CACIRGGLYEQYF. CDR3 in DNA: TGTGCCTGCATCCGAGGAGGGCTCTACGAGCAGTACTTC.

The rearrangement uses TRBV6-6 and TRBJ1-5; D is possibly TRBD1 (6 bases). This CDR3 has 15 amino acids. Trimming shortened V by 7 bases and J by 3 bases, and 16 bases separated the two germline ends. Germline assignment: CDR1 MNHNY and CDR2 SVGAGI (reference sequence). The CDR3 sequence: CASTTGGATNQPQHF. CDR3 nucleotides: TGTGCCAGCACCACCGGGGGGGCTACCAATCAGCCCCAGCATTTT.

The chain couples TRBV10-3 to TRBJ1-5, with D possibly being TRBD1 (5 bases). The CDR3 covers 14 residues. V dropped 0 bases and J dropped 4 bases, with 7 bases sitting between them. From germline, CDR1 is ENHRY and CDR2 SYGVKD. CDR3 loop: CAISESRGNQPQHF. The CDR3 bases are TGTGCCATCAGTGAGTCGAGGGGAAATCAGCCCCAGCATTTT.